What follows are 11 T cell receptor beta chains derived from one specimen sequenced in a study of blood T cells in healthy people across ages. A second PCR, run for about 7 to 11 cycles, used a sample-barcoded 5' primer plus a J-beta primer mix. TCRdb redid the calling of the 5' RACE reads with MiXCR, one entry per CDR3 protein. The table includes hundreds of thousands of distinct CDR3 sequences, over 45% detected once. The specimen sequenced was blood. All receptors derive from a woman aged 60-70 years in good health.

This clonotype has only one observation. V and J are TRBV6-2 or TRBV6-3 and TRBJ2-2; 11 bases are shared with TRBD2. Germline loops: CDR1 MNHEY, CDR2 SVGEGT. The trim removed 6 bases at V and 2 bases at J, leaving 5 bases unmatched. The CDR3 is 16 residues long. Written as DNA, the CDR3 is TGTGCCAGCAGATATGGGACTAGCGGAAACACCGGGGAGCTGTTTTTT. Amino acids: CASRYGTSGNTGELFF.

The CDR3 sequence is CSASQRELSGANVLTF. For the CDR3, the DNA is TGCAGTGCTAGTCAGCGGGAGTTGTCTGGGGCCAACGTCCTGACTTTC. The rearrangement uses TRBV20-1 and TRBJ2-6; 8 bases agree with TRBD2. This CDR3 has 16 amino acids. V shed 3 bases and J 1 base; nucleotides not matched to a gene: 5. From germline, CDR1 is DFQATT and CDR2 SNEGSKA (reference sequence).

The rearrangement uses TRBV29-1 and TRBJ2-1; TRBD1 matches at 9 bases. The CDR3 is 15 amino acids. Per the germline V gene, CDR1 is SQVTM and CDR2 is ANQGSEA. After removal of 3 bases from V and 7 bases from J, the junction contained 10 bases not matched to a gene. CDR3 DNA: TGCAGCGTTGACCGAGGGACAGGGCCAGAGAATGAGCAGTTCTTC. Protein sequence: CSVDRGTGPENEQFF.

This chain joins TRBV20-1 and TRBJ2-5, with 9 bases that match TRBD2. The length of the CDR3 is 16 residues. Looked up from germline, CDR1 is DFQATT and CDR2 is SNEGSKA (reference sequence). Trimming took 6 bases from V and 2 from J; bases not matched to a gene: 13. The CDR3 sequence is CSARQTSGTLQETQYF. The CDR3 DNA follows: TGCAGTGCGCGACAGACTAGCGGAACCCTACAAGAGACCCAGTACTTC.

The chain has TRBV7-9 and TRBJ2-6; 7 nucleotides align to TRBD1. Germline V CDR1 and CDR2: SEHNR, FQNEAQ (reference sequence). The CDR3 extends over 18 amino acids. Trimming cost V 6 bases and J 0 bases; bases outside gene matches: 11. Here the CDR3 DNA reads TGTGCCAGCAGGCCAAGGACAGGAGACTACTCTGGGGCCAACGTCCTGACTTTC. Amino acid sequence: CASRPRTGDYSGANVLTF.

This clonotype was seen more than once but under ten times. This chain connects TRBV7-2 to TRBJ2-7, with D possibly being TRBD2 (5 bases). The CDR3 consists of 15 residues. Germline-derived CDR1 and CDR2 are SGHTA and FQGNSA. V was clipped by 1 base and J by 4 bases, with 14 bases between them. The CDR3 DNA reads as TGTGCCAGCAGCTTAGGAGGACTGTGGGGTTACGAGCAGTACTTC. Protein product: CASSLGGLWGYEQYF.

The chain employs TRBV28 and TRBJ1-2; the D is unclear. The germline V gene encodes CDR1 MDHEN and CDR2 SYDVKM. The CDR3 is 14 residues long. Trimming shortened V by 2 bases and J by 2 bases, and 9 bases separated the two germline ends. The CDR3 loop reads CASSLPRGNYGYTF. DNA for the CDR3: TGTGCCAGCAGTTTACCTCGAGGGAACTATGGCTACACCTTC.

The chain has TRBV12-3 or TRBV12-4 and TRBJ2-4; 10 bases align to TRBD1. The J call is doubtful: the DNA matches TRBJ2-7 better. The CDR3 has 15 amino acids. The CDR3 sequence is CASSSGTGERYEQYF. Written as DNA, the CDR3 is TGTGCCAGCAGTTCCGGGACAGGGGAGAGGTACGAGCAGTACTTC.

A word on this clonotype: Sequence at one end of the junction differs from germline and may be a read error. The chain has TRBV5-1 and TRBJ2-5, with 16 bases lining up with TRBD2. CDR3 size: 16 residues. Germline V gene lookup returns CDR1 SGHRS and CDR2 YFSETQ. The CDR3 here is CASSSGLAGGQETQYF. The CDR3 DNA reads TGTGCCAGCAGTTCGGGACTAGCGGGAGGGCAAGAGACCCAGTACTTC.

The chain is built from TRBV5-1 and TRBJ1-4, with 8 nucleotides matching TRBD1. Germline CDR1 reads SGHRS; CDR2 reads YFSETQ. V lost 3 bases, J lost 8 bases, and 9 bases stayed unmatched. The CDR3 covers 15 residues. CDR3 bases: TGCGCCAGCAGCTACGGACAGGGAGGGAACGAAAAACTGTTTTTT. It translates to CASSYGQGGNEKLFF. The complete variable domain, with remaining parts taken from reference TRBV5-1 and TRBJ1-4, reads KAGVTQTPRYLIKTRGQQVTLSCSPISGHRSVSWYQQTPGQGLQFLFEYFSETQRNKGNFPGRFSGRQFSNSRSEMNVSTLELGDSALYLCASSYGQGGNEKLFFGSGTQLSVL.

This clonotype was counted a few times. The CDR3 region is CSATGTQRGDEQYF. CDR3 bases: TGCAGTGCTACCGGGACCCAACGAGGGGACGAGCAGTACTTC. This chain connects TRBV20-1 to TRBJ2-7, with D perhaps being TRBD1 or TRBD2 (5 bases each). This CDR3 is built from 14 residues. CDR1 DFQATT and CDR2 SNEGSKA come from the germline V gene (reference sequence). With 4 bases removed from V and 5 bases from J, the gap between germline ends came to 18 bases.